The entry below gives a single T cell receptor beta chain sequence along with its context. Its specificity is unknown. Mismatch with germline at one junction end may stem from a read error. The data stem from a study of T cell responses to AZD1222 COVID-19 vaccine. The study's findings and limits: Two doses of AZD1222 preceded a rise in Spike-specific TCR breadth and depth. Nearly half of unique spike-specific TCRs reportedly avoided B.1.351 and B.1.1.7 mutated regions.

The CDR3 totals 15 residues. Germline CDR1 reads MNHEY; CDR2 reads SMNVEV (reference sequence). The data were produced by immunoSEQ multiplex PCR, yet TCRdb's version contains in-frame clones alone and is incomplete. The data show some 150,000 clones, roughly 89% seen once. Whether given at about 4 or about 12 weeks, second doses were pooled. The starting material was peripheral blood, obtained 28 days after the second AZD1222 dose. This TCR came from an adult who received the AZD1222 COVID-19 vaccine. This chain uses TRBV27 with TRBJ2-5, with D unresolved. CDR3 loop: CASSLSKGNHETQYF. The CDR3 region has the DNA TGTGCCAGCAGTTTATCGAAAGGGAACCATGAGACCCAGTACTTC.